This is a list of T cell receptor beta chains from one sample in a study of early T cells in non-severe SARS-CoV-2 infection. From the 5' RACE reads, TCRdb called clonotypes with MiXCR, one entry per CDR3 protein. This table holds about 26,000 distinct CDR3 sequences, 5.3% found once. Sequencing was done on a sample of whole blood. The receptors originated from an adult who was a healthcare worker with PCR-confirmed SARS-CoV-2 infection or an uninfected control (not recorded which). Each CDR3 is given with its conserved first and last residue. The order of the fields is J gene, V gene, D gene, CDR3 length, clone size, CDR3 protein, CDR3 DNA. A D gene is named only where the DNA matches it firmly. A clone size is listed for some rows: how often the clone was seen (once, few, many), or a class if it is expanded.

j_call: TRBJ1-5
v_call: TRBV11-2
d_call: NA
cdr3_length: 15
clone_size: many
cdr3_aa: CASSLVNSFNQPQHF
cdr3_nt: TGTGCCAGCAGCTTAGTCAACAGTTTCAATCAGCCCCAGCATTTT

j_call: TRBJ1-6
v_call: TRBV6-1
d_call: NA
cdr3_length: 16
clone_size: many
cdr3_aa: CASSEARGVPNSPLHF
cdr3_nt: TGTGCCAGCAGTGAAGCGCGGGGGGTCCCTAATTCACCCCTCCACTTT

j_call: TRBJ1-1
v_call: TRBV11-2
d_call: NA
cdr3_length: 14
clone_size: many
cdr3_aa: CASSLDRTISEAFF
cdr3_nt: TGTGCCAGCAGCTTAGATAGGACCATCTCTGAAGCTTTCTTT

j_call: TRBJ1-5
v_call: TRBV30
d_call: NA
cdr3_length: 13
clone_size: many
cdr3_aa: CAWSTGPTWPQHF
cdr3_nt: TGTGCCTGGAGTACGGGACCAACGTGGCCCCAGCATTTT

j_call: TRBJ2-7
v_call: TRBV18
d_call: NA
cdr3_length: 13
clone_size: NA
cdr3_aa: CSSSPRSHPGQYF
cdr3_nt: TGTTCCAGCTCACCCAGGTCCCACCCCGGGCAGTACTTC

j_call: TRBJ2-5
v_call: TRBV28
d_call: TRBD2
cdr3_length: 15
clone_size: many
cdr3_aa: CASSLVAGGVETQYF
cdr3_nt: TGTGCCAGCAGTTTGGTAGCGGGAGGGGTAGAGACCCAGTACTTC

j_call: TRBJ1-5
v_call: TRBV30
d_call: TRBD1
cdr3_length: 15
clone_size: medium-sized
cdr3_aa: CAWSSGDRTNQPQHF
cdr3_nt: TGTGCCTGGAGTTCTGGGGACAGGACAAATCAGCCCCAGCATTTT

j_call: TRBJ2-7
v_call: TRBV6-6
d_call: NA
cdr3_length: 13
clone_size: many
cdr3_aa: CASSFLLRDEQYF
cdr3_nt: TGTGCCAGCAGTTTCCTCCTCAGGGACGAGCAGTACTTC

j_call: TRBJ2-7
v_call: TRBV4-1
d_call: TRBD2
cdr3_length: 18
clone_size: many
cdr3_aa: CASSRKIGTSGSQYEQYF
cdr3_nt: TGCGCCAGCAGCCGAAAAATAGGGACTAGCGGGTCCCAATACGAGCAGTACTTC

j_call: TRBJ2-1
v_call: TRBV11-3
d_call: NA
cdr3_length: 13
clone_size: many
cdr3_aa: CASSPGRYNEQFF
cdr3_nt: TGTGCCAGCAGCCCCGGGCGGTACAATGAGCAGTTCTTC

j_call: TRBJ1-1
v_call: TRBV7-2
d_call: TRBD1
cdr3_length: 13
clone_size: many
cdr3_aa: CASSLRTGVEAFF
cdr3_nt: TGTGCCAGCAGCCTCCGGACAGGGGTGGAGGCTTTCTTT

j_call: TRBJ1-2
v_call: TRBV29-1
d_call: NA
cdr3_length: 12
clone_size: many
cdr3_aa: CSVERSQLGYTF
cdr3_nt: TGCAGCGTTGAACGATCCCAACTAGGCTACACCTTC

j_call: TRBJ2-1
v_call: TRBV7-6
d_call: NA
cdr3_length: 13
clone_size: few
cdr3_aa: CASSKEGIREQFF
cdr3_nt: TGTGCCAGCAGCAAAGAAGGGATCAGGGAGCAGTTCTTC

j_call: TRBJ2-1
v_call: TRBV7-3
d_call: TRBD1
cdr3_length: 15
clone_size: many
cdr3_aa: CASSFTGTGHHEQFF
cdr3_nt: TGTGCCAGCAGCTTCACCGGGACAGGGCATCACGAGCAGTTCTTC

j_call: TRBJ2-7
v_call: TRBV7-2
d_call: NA
cdr3_length: 16
clone_size: NA
cdr3_aa: CASSLSTGILSYEQYF
cdr3_nt: TGTGCCAGCAGCTTATCGACAGGTATACTCTCCTACGAGCAGTACTTC

j_call: TRBJ2-3
v_call: TRBV20-1
d_call: TRBD2
cdr3_length: 12
clone_size: many
cdr3_aa: CSARSPGGTQYF
cdr3_nt: TGCAGTGCTAGATCTCCGGGGGGTACGCAGTATTTT

j_call: TRBJ2-7
v_call: TRBV12-3/TRBV12-4
d_call: TRBD1
cdr3_length: 16
clone_size: many
cdr3_aa: CASRRGTGIISYEQYF
cdr3_nt: TGTGCCAGCAGGCGTGGGACAGGAATCATTTCCTACGAGCAGTACTTC

j_call: TRBJ2-3
v_call: TRBV5-1
d_call: TRBD2
cdr3_length: 15
clone_size: many
cdr3_aa: CASSLWTSGRDMQYF
cdr3_nt: TGCGCCAGCAGCCTATGGACTAGCGGGAGGGACATGCAGTATTTT

j_call: TRBJ2-7
v_call: TRBV27
d_call: TRBD2
cdr3_length: 15
clone_size: few
cdr3_aa: CASSATSGISYEQYF
cdr3_nt: TGTGCCAGCAGTGCCACTAGCGGGATTTCCTACGAGCAGTACTTC

j_call: TRBJ2-7
v_call: TRBV6-5
d_call: TRBD2
cdr3_length: 15
clone_size: many
cdr3_aa: CASSDPGTSVNEQYF
cdr3_nt: TGTGCCAGCAGTGATCCCGGGACTAGCGTAAACGAGCAGTACTTC

j_call: TRBJ2-1
v_call: TRBV29-1
d_call: NA
cdr3_length: 13
clone_size: many
cdr3_aa: CSVAPNSYNEQFF
cdr3_nt: TGCAGCGTTGCGCCCAACTCCTACAATGAGCAGTTCTTC

j_call: TRBJ2-2
v_call: TRBV9
d_call: NA
cdr3_length: 14
clone_size: many
cdr3_aa: CASSPRTDGGELFF
cdr3_nt: TGTGCCAGCAGCCCAAGGACGGACGGCGGGGAGCTGTTTTTT

j_call: TRBJ2-1
v_call: TRBV27
d_call: NA
cdr3_length: 15
clone_size: large
cdr3_aa: CASSSFAGPYNEQFF
cdr3_nt: TGTGCCAGCAGCTCGTTTGCGGGACCCTACAATGAGCAGTTCTTC

j_call: TRBJ2-3
v_call: TRBV28
d_call: TRBD2
cdr3_length: 18
clone_size: many
cdr3_aa: CASSPGIAGGPFRDTQYF
cdr3_nt: TGTGCCAGCAGTCCCGGGATAGCGGGAGGGCCGTTCAGAGATACGCAGTATTTT

j_call: TRBJ2-7
v_call: TRBV19
d_call: TRBD2
cdr3_length: 16
clone_size: many
cdr3_aa: CASRATGTSGTYEQYF
cdr3_nt: TGTGCCAGTAGGGCCACCGGGACTAGCGGAACCTACGAGCAGTACTTC

j_call: TRBJ2-7
v_call: TRBV4-1
d_call: NA
cdr3_length: 11
clone_size: many
cdr3_aa: CASSQGPEQYF
cdr3_nt: TGCGCCAGCAGCCAAGGGCCCGAGCAGTACTTC

j_call: TRBJ2-1
v_call: TRBV4-1
d_call: NA
cdr3_length: 17
clone_size: many
cdr3_aa: CASSQSNSPMTGNEQFF
cdr3_nt: TGCGCCAGCAGCCAAAGCAACAGCCCCATGACAGGCAATGAGCAGTTCTTC

j_call: TRBJ2-7
v_call: TRBV11-2
d_call: TRBD2
cdr3_length: 15
clone_size: many
cdr3_aa: CASSPIAGPAYEQYF
cdr3_nt: TGTGCCAGCAGCCCTATAGCGGGACCAGCCTACGAGCAGTACTTC

j_call: TRBJ2-1
v_call: TRBV20-1
d_call: NA
cdr3_length: 19
clone_size: many
cdr3_aa: CSARVQRLAGGNSYNEQFF
cdr3_nt: TGCAGTGCTAGAGTTCAAAGGTTAGCAGGAGGGAACTCCTACAATGAGCAGTTCTTC

j_call: TRBJ1-2
v_call: TRBV12-3/TRBV12-4
d_call: NA
cdr3_length: 13
clone_size: medium-sized
cdr3_aa: CASSLSGNYGYTF
cdr3_nt: TGTGCCAGCAGCTTATCAGGGAACTATGGCTACACCTTC

j_call: TRBJ1-6
v_call: TRBV7-2
d_call: NA
cdr3_length: 13
clone_size: many
cdr3_aa: CASSSAEGSPLHF
cdr3_nt: TGTGCCAGCAGCTCCGCCGAAGGTTCACCCCTCCACTTT

j_call: TRBJ2-7
v_call: TRBV15
d_call: NA
cdr3_length: 13
clone_size: medium-sized
cdr3_aa: CATSRPPGHHQYF
cdr3_nt: TGTGCCACCAGCAGGCCCCCGGGACACCACCAGTACTTC

j_call: TRBJ1-1
v_call: TRBV6-2/TRBV6-3
d_call: NA
cdr3_length: 14
clone_size: few
cdr3_aa: CASNSAALNTEAFF
cdr3_nt: TGTGCCAGCAACTCGGCGGCCTTGAACACTGAAGCTTTCTTT

j_call: TRBJ2-4
v_call: TRBV28
d_call: NA
cdr3_length: 16
clone_size: many
cdr3_aa: CASSLRGDRAKNIQYF
cdr3_nt: TGTGCCAGCAGTTTAAGGGGGGACAGAGCCAAAAACATTCAGTACTTC